A single sample is the source of the 20 T cell receptor beta chains below, sequenced in a study of T cell changes during pregnancy in multiple sclerosis. Clones were sequenced by immunoSEQ multiplex PCR, and TCRdb holds only the in-frame ones, with some missing. The profile shows just under 80,000 clones, 90% to 95% of them singletons. Here the sequenced sample was peripheral blood, taken in the second trimester of pregnancy. All receptors derive from a female donor in good health, enrolled as a control in a pregnancy study.

CDR3 amino acids: CASSQRGGAGNIQYF. CDR3 DNA: TGTGCCAGCAGCCAAAGGGGGGGGGCTGGGAACATTCAGTACTTC. The chain has TRBV7-2 and TRBJ2-4; D perhaps matches TRBD2 (7 bases). CDR3 size: 15 residues. Trimming took off 5 bases at V and 7 bases at J, with 18 bases between the two ends. Germline lookup yields CDR1 SGHTA and CDR2 FQGNSA.

The chain links TRBV7-8 to TRBJ1-1; 8 bases fit TRBD1. Per germline, CDR1 SGHVS and CDR2 FQNEAQ. With V trimmed by 6 bases and J by 3 bases, 6 bases remained unmatched. This CDR3 is built from 14 residues. The CDR3 here is CASRADRDDTEAFF. The DNA for the CDR3 is TGTGCCAGCAGGGCGGACAGGGACGACACTGAAGCTTTCTTT.

The chain links TRBV7-2 to TRBJ1-2, with D uncertain. Germline V CDR1 and CDR2: SGHTA, FQGNSA. The CDR3 covers 12 residues. Trimming pared 0 bases from V and 4 bases from J, leaving 3 bases between. The CDR3 loop reads CASSLALYGYTF. For the CDR3, the DNA is TGTGCCAGCAGCTTAGCCCTCTATGGCTACACCTTC.

The chain combines TRBV9 with TRBJ1-3, with D uncertain. CDR3 length: 19 amino acids. V lost 0 bases and J lost 0, with 19 bases in between. Germline V CDR1 and CDR2: SGDLS, YYNGEE. CDR3 amino acids: CASSVGPGLEVYSGNTIYF. The CDR3 nucleotides read TGTGCCAGCAGCGTAGGGCCAGGCCTGGAAGTATACTCTGGAAACACCATATATTTT.

V is TRBV5-8 and J is TRBJ1-2; TRBD1 might be the D (5 bases). V was shortened by 1 base and J by 0 bases, with 16 bases between the two germline ends. CDR1 SGHTS and CDR2 YDEGEE come from the germline V gene. This CDR3 spans 17 amino acids. In nucleotides, the CDR3 is TGTGCCAGCAGCTTGAGAGAGGGACTCGCAACTAACTATGGCTACACCTTC. Its protein is CASSLREGLATNYGYTF. Full variable domain (missing parts from reference TRBV5-8 and TRBJ1-2): EAGVTQSPTHLIKTRGQQATLRCSPISGHTSVYWYQQALGLGLQFLLWYDEGEERNRGNFPPRFSGRQFPNYSSELNVNALELEDSALYLCASSLREGLATNYGYTFGSGTRLTVV.

The rearrangement links TRBV18 to TRBJ1-1, with D possibly matching TRBD1 (6 bases). The germline V gene has CDR1 KGHSH and CDR2 LQKENI. This CDR3 has 14 residues. Trimming left V 2 bases short and J 5 bases short, with 12 bases between. The CDR3 bases are TGTGCCAGCTCACCAAGGGGGTCCGGAACTGAAGCTTTCTTT. Its translation is CASSPRGSGTEAFF.

V gene TRBV7-3 combines with J gene TRBJ2-2, with 13 bases that match TRBD2. Per germline, CDR1 SGHTA and CDR2 FQGTGA. The CDR3 runs 18 residues. After removal of 4 bases from V and 0 bases from J, the junction contained 5 bases not matched to a gene. CDR3 region: CASSSGLAGAANTGELFF. CDR3 bases: TGTGCCAGCAGCTCCGGACTAGCGGGGGCCGCGAACACCGGGGAGCTGTTTTTT.

This clone was seen a single time. V usage is TRBV7-2 and J usage is TRBJ2-1; a weak D match, TRBD1 (6 bases). In germline, CDR1 is SGHTA, CDR2 FQGNSA. With 5 bases removed from V and 2 bases from J, the gap between germline ends came to 16 bases. This CDR3 spans 16 amino acids. In DNA, the CDR3 is TGTGCCAGCAGCGTCCAGGGGAGAGGGCCCTACAATGAGCAGTTCTTC. Protein product: CASSVQGRGPYNEQFF.

The gene calls are TRBV11-3 and TRBJ1-1, with unresolved D. Germline CDR1 and CDR2: SGHNT and YENEEA. This CDR3 is built from 13 residues. Deletions cut 8 bases from V and 3 bases from J, with 13 bases between. CDR3 sequence: CASASGRDTEAFF. In DNA, the CDR3 is TGTGCCAGCGCCTCCGGGCGGGACACTGAAGCTTTCTTT.

CDR3 bases: TGTGCCAGCAGTTCCCGGGACAGAACCACTGAAGCTTTCTTT. Translated, it gives CASSSRDRTTEAFF. The chain couples TRBV5-4 to TRBJ1-1; TRBD1 matches 7 bases. This CDR3 is built from 14 residues. CDR1 and CDR2 (germline): SGHNT, YYREEE (reference sequence). Trimming took 5 bases from V and 4 from J; bases not matched to a gene: 8. The full variable domain, with the rest looked up from reference TRBV5-4 and TRBJ1-1, is ETGVTQSPTHLIKTRGQQVTLRCSSQSGHNTVSWYQQALGQGPQFIFQYYREEENGRGNFPPRFSGLQFPNYSSELNVNALELDDSALYLCASSSRDRTTEAFFGQGTRLTVV.

This sequence joins TRBV30 and TRBJ2-7; TRBD1 might be the D (6 bases). CDR3 length: 14 residues. V was clipped by 4 bases and J by 6 bases, with 19 bases between them. CDR1 GTSNPN and CDR2 SVGIG come from the germline V gene (reference sequence). This CDR3 is CAWISRGSKGEQYF. In nucleotides, the CDR3 is TGTGCCTGGATATCAAGGGGGAGTAAGGGCGAGCAGTACTTC.

The chain is built from TRBV19 and TRBJ2-2; 8 nucleotides align to TRBD1. Germline V gene data show CDR1 as LNHDA and CDR2 as SQIVND (reference sequence). The CDR3 runs to 15 residues. Trimming took 6 bases from V and 0 from J; bases not matched to a gene: 3. CDR3 coding DNA: TGTGCCAGTAGAAAGGACAGGGCGAACACCGGGGAGCTGTTTTTT. Translating gives CASRKDRANTGELFF. The variable domain in full, with the rest retrieved from reference TRBV19 and TRBJ2-2, is DGGITQSPKYLFRKEGQNVTLSCEQNLNHDAMYWYRQDPGQGLRLIYYSQIVNDFQKGDIAEGYSVSREKKESFPLTVTSAQKNPTAFYLCASRKDRANTGELFFGEGSRLTVL.

The V and J genes are TRBV7-9 and TRBJ1-4; 11 bases align to TRBD1. The CDR3 length is 15 residues. Trimming took 5 bases from V and 8 from J; bases not matched to a gene: 7. The germline V gene encodes CDR1 SEHNR and CDR2 FQNEAQ (reference sequence). CDR3 bases: TGTGCCAGCAGCACTCGGACAGGGGGCTACGAAAAACTGTTTTTT. It specifies CASSTRTGGYEKLFF.

This clone was counted a few times. The V gene is TRBV5-6, the J gene TRBJ1-5; possible D gene TRBD1, 5 bases. This CDR3 has 18 residues. Germline-derived CDR1 and CDR2 are SGHDT and YYEEEE. Trimming took 1 base from V and 0 from J, leaving 17 bases between them. The CDR3 sequence: CASSLRQGGSYSNQPQHF. CDR3 nucleotide sequence: TGTGCCAGCAGCTTGAGGCAGGGAGGCAGTTATAGCAATCAGCCCCAGCATTTT. Based on the CDR3 plus reference TRBV5-6 and TRBJ1-5, the full variable domain is DAGVTQSPTHLIKTRGQQVTLRCSPKSGHDTVSWYQQALGQGPQFIFQYYEEEERQRGNFPDRFSGHQFPNYSSELNVNALLLGDSALYLCASSLRQGGSYSNQPQHFGDGTRLSIL.

This chain links TRBV14 with TRBJ1-2; weak D call: TRBD1 (5 bases). Germline V gene sequence: CDR1 SGHDN, CDR2 FVKESK. The V end was cut by 0 bases, the J end by 5 bases, with 13 bases between. The CDR3 has 15 amino acids. The CDR3 sequence: CASSQDLPQGYGYTF. CDR3 nucleotides: TGTGCCAGCAGCCAAGATCTGCCCCAGGGTTATGGCTACACCTTC.

The chain carries TRBV7-2 and TRBJ1-1; 8 nucleotides match TRBD1. This CDR3 contains 16 residues. Trimming cost V 5 bases and J 5 bases; bases outside gene matches: 13. Germline V lookup: CDR1 SGHTA, CDR2 FQGNSA. CDR3 in amino acids: CASSRGTGKGGTEAFF. The CDR3 DNA reads as TGTGCCAGCAGCCGCGGGACAGGAAAAGGGGGTACTGAAGCTTTCTTT.

This sequence joins TRBV5-4 and TRBJ1-1, with 9 bases that match TRBD1. Germline-derived CDR1 and CDR2 are SGHNT and YYREEE (reference sequence). The junction had 8 bases not matched to a gene; V was cut back by 2 bases and J by 6 bases. The CDR3 is 15 amino acids. CDR3 nucleotides: TGTGCCAGCAGCTTCAAACAGGGGGCGCACTCTGAAGCTTTCTTT. This translates into CASSFKQGAHSEAFF.

The chain joins TRBV19 to TRBJ1-6; D remains ambiguous. V was shortened by 3 bases and J by 6 bases, with 6 bases between the two germline ends. The CDR3 spans 13 residues. CDR1 is LNHDA and CDR2 is SQIVND in the germline V gene (reference sequence). For the CDR3, the DNA is TGTGCCAGTAGTATTACTGTTAATTCACCCCTCCACTTT. This translates into CASSITVNSPLHF.

This clone was recorded once. The genes are TRBV5-1 and TRBJ1-1, with D possibly TRBD1 on 5 matching bases. Deletions cut 4 bases from V and 8 bases from J, with 21 bases between. This CDR3 has 15 residues. Germline CDR1 and CDR2: SGHRS and YFSETQ. The CDR3 loop reads CASSGGDGPRREAFF. The CDR3 DNA sequence: TGCGCCAGCAGCGGGGGGGACGGCCCTAGAAGGGAAGCTTTCTTT.

V usage is TRBV4-2 and J usage is TRBJ1-2; a weak D match, TRBD1 (6 bases). Germline values: CDR1 LGHNA, CDR2 YNFKEQ. This CDR3 is 14 amino acids long. The V gene lost 1 base and the J gene lost 7 bases, with 13 bases spanning the gap. The CDR3 loop is CASSQGGPGGGYTF. The CDR3 region has the DNA TGTGCCAGCAGCCAAGGGGGGCCGGGGGGTGGCTACACCTTC.